Shown below are 17 T cell receptor beta chains from a single sample sequenced in a study of T cells in Graves' hyperthyroidism and ophthalmopathy. There were TCR beta CDR3 regions amplified from RNA transcripts. TCR CDR3 regions were first amplified by RT-PCR with HTBI primers. TCRdb passed the multiplex PCR reads through MiXCR, listing each CDR3 protein once. The sample carries 500,000 to 700,000 distinct CDR3 sequences, 16% recorded once. The sample comprised blood. These receptors came from a young woman with Graves' hyperthyroidism.

CDR3 DNA sequence: TGCAGTGCTAGAGTTGAGGCCTCCACCTACAATGAGCAGTTCTTC. Residues: CSARVEASTYNEQFF. This chain joins TRBV20-1 and TRBJ2-1, with D hard to call. There are 15 residues in the CDR3. The germline V gene encodes CDR1 DFQATT and CDR2 SNEGSKA (reference sequence). Trimming pared 1 base from V and 2 bases from J, leaving 12 bases between.

This clonotype was found many times. The rearrangement uses TRBV7-8 and TRBJ2-1; D might be TRBD2 (6 bases). V lost 11 bases, J lost 7 bases, and 18 bases lay in between. The CDR3 runs 13 residues. Germline CDR1 reads SGHVS; CDR2 reads FQNEAQ. The CDR3 loop is CAGSSGDKNEQFF. DNA for the CDR3: TGTGCCGGGTCGTCGGGAGATAAAAATGAGCAGTTCTTC.

The chain carries TRBV4-1 and TRBJ1-6; 9 nucleotides match TRBD1. Losses at the gene ends were 5 bases for V and 9 bases for J; bases not matched to a gene: 8. The germline V gene has CDR1 MGHRA and CDR2 YSYEKL. CDR3 length equals 15 residues. The CDR3: CASSLNRGLASPLHF. In DNA, the CDR3 is TGCGCCAGCAGCTTGAACAGGGGGCTGGCTTCACCCCTCCACTTT.

The chain recombines TRBV28 with TRBJ2-1; D may be TRBD1 or TRBD2 (5 bases each). The V end lost 5 bases, the J end lost 1 base, and 15 bases lay between the germline ends. The CDR3 extends over 16 amino acids. From germline, CDR1 is MDHEN and CDR2 SYDVKM. The CDR3 nucleotides are TGTGCCAGCAGTACCGGGACCCAGAAATCCTACAATGAGCAGTTCTTC. Translating gives CASSTGTQKSYNEQFF.

The sample holds a few counts of this clonotype. The chain joins TRBV20-1 to TRBJ1-3; 10 nucleotides match TRBD1. The V gene's germline CDR1 is DFQATT and CDR2 SNEGSKA (reference sequence). This CDR3 comprises 14 residues. J gave up 2 bases and V 6 bases, and 4 bases lay outside the gene matches. Here the CDR3 DNA reads TGCAGTGCCCCGGACAGGGGGACTGGAAACACCATATATTTT. The encoded protein is CSAPDRGTGNTIYF.

This clonotype was counted between two and nine times. This chain links TRBV19 with TRBJ1-4, with TRBD1 identical over 9 bases. The CDR3 has 15 residues. The V and J ends lost 4 bases and 5 bases, in that order; junction bases with no gene match: 5. Germline V gene sequence: CDR1 LNHDA, CDR2 SQIVND (reference sequence). The CDR3 DNA reads TGTGCCAGTAGTAGCCCTGGGACAGGGAATGAAAAACTGTTTTTT. Translating it yields CASSSPGTGNEKLFF.

This chain uses TRBV6-4 with TRBJ1-5, with a possible D match to TRBD1 (5 bases). Deletions cut 8 bases from V and 4 bases from J, with 18 bases between. There are 15 residues in the CDR3. CDR1 and CDR2 from the germline V gene are MRHNA and SNTAGT. The CDR3 DNA reads as TGTGCCAGCCGGGGGGGGAAGGGACCAAATCAGCCCCAGCATTTT. The encoded protein is CASRGGKGPNQPQHF.

The table lists this clonotype with many counts. DNA for the CDR3: TGTGCCAGCAGCATTACAGGGGCCCACAATCAGCCCCAGCATTTT. Translating it yields CASSITGAHNQPQHF. The chain has TRBV7-2 and TRBJ1-5; 7 positions agree with TRBD1. The germline CDR1 and CDR2 sequences are SGHTA and FQGNSA. J was trimmed by 3 bases and V by 5 bases; bases with no gene match: 7. The CDR3 runs 15 residues.

This clonotype has only one observation. V gene TRBV27 combines with J gene TRBJ1-4, with D hard to call. Trimming stripped 6 bases from V and 0 bases from J, with 11 bases between. The CDR3 is 15 residues long. Germline loops: CDR1 MNHEY, CDR2 SMNVEV (reference sequence). CDR3 sequence reads: CASSSAVATNEKLFF. The CDR3 DNA sequence: TGTGCCAGCAGCTCTGCCGTTGCAACTAATGAAAAACTGTTTTTT.

Many counts were recorded for this clonotype. The genes are TRBV4-2 and TRBJ2-3, with 13 bases that match TRBD2. Per germline, CDR1 LGHNA and CDR2 YNFKEQ. This CDR3 comprises 18 residues. The V and J ends lost 1 base and 5 bases, in that order; junction bases with no gene match: 9. The DNA for the CDR3 is TGTGCCAGCAGCCAAGCCCAACTAGCGGGAGGGCCAGGAGATACGCAGTATTTT. The encoded protein is CASSQAQLAGGPGDTQYF.

This clonotype was recorded at least ten times. The CDR3 protein is CASSSTISYNEQFF. The CDR3 DNA follows: TGTGCCAGCAGTAGCACGATCTCCTACAATGAGCAGTTCTTC. V is TRBV12-3 or TRBV12-4 and J is TRBJ2-1; D call uncertain. V was cut by 5 bases and J by 0 bases, with 8 bases left in between. The CDR3 loop spans 14 amino acids.

CDR3 nucleotide sequence: TGTGCCAGCAGCTTAGCAGGGGTTGGGGCCAACGTCCTGACTTTC. Protein product: CASSLAGVGANVLTF. The V gene is TRBV7-6, the J gene TRBJ2-6; maybe TRBD1 (5 bases). Trimming pared 0 bases from V and 3 bases from J, leaving 6 bases between. From germline, CDR1 is SGHVS and CDR2 FNYEAQ. This CDR3 spans 15 amino acids.

This clonotype was counted a few times. The chain uses TRBV2 and TRBJ1-3; no firm D call. The length of the CDR3 is 13 residues. V dropped 9 bases and J dropped 0 bases, with 9 bases sitting between them. Germline V lookup: CDR1 SNHLY, CDR2 FYNNEI. The CDR3 DNA is TGTGCCAGTCGGACGGACTCTGGAAACACCATATATTTT. The encoded protein is CASRTDSGNTIYF.

This clonotype was seen at least ten times. The rearrangement uses TRBV28 and TRBJ2-7; no definite D call. The germline CDR1 and CDR2 sequences are MDHEN and SYDVKM. Trimming stripped 6 bases from V and 6 bases from J, with 12 bases between. This CDR3 comprises 12 residues. The CDR3 protein is CASSLKGGEQYF. Written as DNA, the CDR3 is TGTGCCAGCAGCCTAAAGGGTGGCGAGCAGTACTTC.

There are a few counts of this clonotype. The V gene is TRBV12-3 or TRBV12-4, the J gene TRBJ2-1; D remains unclear. Trimming took off 3 bases at V and 5 bases at J, with 8 bases between the two ends. This CDR3 has 13 amino acids. CDR3 DNA: TGTGCCAGCAGTTTCTACGTAAACAATGAGCAGTTCTTC. Amino acids: CASSFYVNNEQFF.

This clonotype was seen a handful of times. The chain couples TRBV25-1 to TRBJ2-2, with a tentative D call TRBD1 (5 bases). Trimming cost V 3 bases and J 1 base, with 12 bases left between them. Germline lookup yields CDR1 MGHDK and CDR2 SYGVNS. The CDR3 has 16 amino acids. Here the CDR3 reads CASSDVGHGNTGELFF. Written as DNA, the CDR3 is TGTGCCAGCAGTGACGTGGGGCACGGGAACACCGGGGAGCTGTTTTTT.

This clonotype showed up many times. V usage is TRBV6-6 and J usage is TRBJ2-5, with D perhaps matching TRBD1 (5 bases). CDR3 length equals 15 residues. The germline gives CDR1 MNHNY, CDR2 SVGAGI (reference sequence). V gave up 0 bases and J gave up 5 bases, with 13 bases separating them. DNA for the CDR3: TGTGCCAGCAGTTACTCAGGCCCTGGGGCGGAGACCCAGTACTTC. This gives the protein CASSYSGPGAETQYF.